The 26 T cell receptor beta chains below all came from one sample that was sequenced in a study of T cell repertoires in cytomegalovirus infection (dated by TCRdb to between 2017 and 2020). Sequencer: Illumina HiSeq 1500. Using fastp at Q25 and MiXCR, TCRdb reprocessed the public reads and kept productive beta chains. Entries are consolidated by CDR3 protein sequence, retaining the most common genes and DNA. The sample has roughly 230,000 distinct CDR3 sequences on record, 22% of them singletons. Roughly 18% of the sample belongs to the ten largest clones. The sequenced sample was CD8+ T cells from PBMCs. The receptors come from a human donor in good health (CMV status not recorded). Some clones in this sample may be carry-over from other donors' samples.

This clonotype was counted between two and nine times. The rearrangement uses TRBV6-1 and TRBJ2-7; D remains ambiguous. The CDR3 sequence is 13 residues long. Trimming shortened V by 3 bases and J by 5 bases, and 11 bases separated the two germline ends. Germline V gene sequence: CDR1 MNHNS, CDR2 SASEGT. CDR3 sequence reads: CASSEWSGHEQYF. The CDR3 nucleotides are TGTGCCAGCAGTGAGTGGTCCGGCCACGAGCAGTACTTC.

In its sample, this clonotype was seen many times. The chain carries TRBV4-1 and TRBJ2-1, with 14 bases aligning to TRBD2. Germline V CDR1 and CDR2: MGHRA, YSYEKL. The junction had 9 bases not matched to a gene; V was cut back by 8 bases and J by 6 bases. The CDR3 is made up of 16 amino acids. In DNA form, the CDR3 reads TGCGCCAGCGGATTAACCGGGACTAGCGGGGGCAATGAGCAGTTCTTC. It specifies CASGLTGTSGGNEQFF.

The count of this clonotype is one. The CDR3 here is CASSLKLGPGGGETQYF. The CDR3 nucleotides read TGCGCCAGCAGCTTGAAGTTAGGCCCGGGCGGCGGGGAGACCCAGTACTTC. The chain is built from TRBV5-1 and TRBJ2-5, with a weak D call TRBD2 (5 bases). Deletions cut 1 base from V and 5 bases from J, with 21 bases between. Germline V gene lookup returns CDR1 SGHRS and CDR2 YFSETQ. The CDR3 is 17 residues long.

This clonotype was counted at least ten times. The rearrangement joins TRBV20-1 to TRBJ1-5; the match to TRBD1 covers 7 bases. This CDR3 has 13 residues. The V gene's germline CDR1 is DFQATT and CDR2 SNEGSKA (reference sequence). CDR3 region: CSSAGTENQPQHF. DNA of the CDR3: TGCAGCTCAGCCGGGACAGAAAATCAGCCCCAGCATTTT.

The rearrangement uses TRBV7-6 and TRBJ2-4; D is uncertain. CDR3 length: 16 residues. V dropped 2 bases and J dropped 0 bases, with 11 bases sitting between them. In germline, CDR1 is SGHVS, CDR2 FNYEAQ. CDR3 bases: TGTGCCAGCAGCTTATCCCCAGAAGGAGCCAAAAACATTCAGTACTTC. Amino acids: CASSLSPEGAKNIQYF.

CDR3 sequence (DNA): TGCGCCAGCAGTCCGGCCACTTTTACAGATACGCAGTATTTT. This codes for CASSPATFTDTQYF. The chain uses TRBV5-1 and TRBJ2-3, with D uncertain. This CDR3 has 14 amino acids. In germline, CDR1 is SGHRS, CDR2 YFSETQ. The V end was cut by 5 bases, the J end by 3 bases, with 13 bases between. The complete variable domain, with remaining parts taken from reference TRBV5-1 and TRBJ2-3, reads KAGVTQTPRYLIKTRGQQVTLSCSPISGHRSVSWYQQTPGQGLQFLFEYFSETQRNKGNFPGRFSGRQFSNSRSEMNVSTLELGDSALYLCASSPATFTDTQYFGPGTRLTVL.

The chain couples TRBV27 to TRBJ1-6; D is uncertain. V lost 4 bases and J lost 6, with 10 bases in between. CDR1 is MNHEY, CDR2 SMNVEV, per germline (reference sequence). This CDR3 region has 14 residues. The CDR3: CASSYKKFNSPLHF. The CDR3 coding sequence is TGTGCCAGCAGTTACAAGAAATTTAATTCACCCCTCCACTTT.

This clonotype has a handful of counts. This chain joins TRBV27 and TRBJ2-3, with D tentatively TRBD1 (6 bases). V lost 4 bases and J 0 bases, leaving 14 bases between the germline ends. Germline V CDR1 and CDR2: MNHEY, SMNVEV (reference sequence). CDR3 length equals 16 residues. CDR3 nucleotide sequence: TGTGCCAGCAGTTCACTGACAGGCACTAGCACAGATACGCAGTATTTT. The encoded protein is CASSSLTGTSTDTQYF.

The chain links TRBV12-3 or TRBV12-4 to TRBJ1-5, with D uncertain. Trimming cost V 3 bases and J 3 bases, with 12 bases left between them. CDR3 size: 15 residues. Here the CDR3 reads CASSFLQIYNQPQHF. The CDR3, as DNA: TGTGCCAGCAGTTTCCTACAGATCTACAATCAGCCCCAGCATTTT.

This chain connects TRBV6-5 to TRBJ1-5, with D possibly TRBD1 on 6 matching bases. Germline CDR1 reads MNHEY; CDR2 reads SVGAGI. V dropped 6 bases and J dropped 7 bases, with 16 bases sitting between them. This CDR3 contains 14 residues. The CDR3 DNA sequence: TGTGCCAGCAGAACAACAGGGATGGAACAGCCCCAGCATTTT. This encodes CASRTTGMEQPQHF.

The gene calls are TRBV10-3 and TRBJ2-1; the D is unclear. The germline V gene has CDR1 ENHRY and CDR2 SYGVKD. Trimming removed 9 bases from V and 5 bases from J, with 26 bases in between. There are 17 residues in the CDR3. CDR3 sequence (DNA): TGTGCCATATCCCCCCTTTCGTCCCTCCTGGCCGACAATGAGCAGTTCTTC. This encodes CAISPLSSLLADNEQFF.

This clonotype has more than one count but fewer than ten. This chain joins TRBV7-9 and TRBJ1-3; no reliable D call. This CDR3 is 12 amino acids long. Germline V lookup: CDR1 SEHNR, CDR2 FQNEAQ (reference sequence). Trimming cost V 3 bases and J 8 bases, with 8 bases left between them. CDR3 DNA sequence: TGTGCCAGCAGCTTCCAGCCGGACACCATATATTTT. It encodes CASSFQPDTIYF.

A note on this clonotype: In this CDR3 the conserved last residue, phenylalanine or tryptophan, is missing, so a read error is likely. CDR3 amino acids: CAISAHLGLTDTQYS. CDR3 coding DNA: TGTGCCATCAGTGCCCACCTAGGCCTCACAGATACGCAGTATTCT. The J gene is TRBJ2-3, the V gene TRBV10-3; no reliable D call. Germline loops: CDR1 ENHRY, CDR2 SYGVKD. The CDR3 sequence is 15 residues long. V was cut by 4 bases and J by 2 bases, with 13 bases left in between.

This chain uses TRBV19 with TRBJ2-1; D unresolved. This CDR3 region has 15 residues. V was clipped by 1 base and J by 4 bases, with 11 bases between them. Per germline, CDR1 LNHDA and CDR2 SQIVND (reference sequence). This CDR3 reads CASSIVLGNYNEQFF. The CDR3 DNA sequence: TGTGCCAGTAGTATAGTTCTAGGCAATTACAATGAGCAGTTCTTC.

This chain joins TRBV12-5 and TRBJ2-3, with TRBD1 matching over 9 bases. The length of the CDR3 is 15 residues. The germline V gene has CDR1 LGHNT and CDR2 FRNRAP. The junction had 6 bases not matched to a gene; V was cut back by 4 bases and J by 4 bases. The CDR3 bases are TGTGCTAGTGGTTCGGGGACAGGGTCCCCAGATACGCAGTATTTT. Translated: CASGSGTGSPDTQYF.

V usage is TRBV10-2 and J usage is TRBJ2-7, with 8 bases lining up with TRBD2. Unmatched junction bases numbered 10, after V lost 4 bases and J lost 2 bases. This CDR3 region has 16 residues. Germline V lookup: CDR1 WSHSY, CDR2 SAAADI. As DNA, the CDR3 is TGCGCCAGCAGTGTCGGGGGGGCCCGGGGCCCCTACGAGCAGTACTTC. It yields the protein CASSVGGARGPYEQYF.

This clonotype appeared many times. This chain links TRBV7-9 with TRBJ2-7; D call uncertain. Per germline, CDR1 SEHNR and CDR2 FQNEAQ (reference sequence). V was clipped by 1 base and J by 2 bases, with 6 bases between them. This CDR3 has 13 amino acids. In DNA form, the CDR3 reads TGTGCCAGCAGCTTAGAATCGGCCTACGAGCAGTACTTC. It encodes CASSLESAYEQYF.

The gene calls are TRBV5-5 and TRBJ2-1; the D is unclear. This CDR3 region has 18 residues. Germline V gene sequence: CDR1 SGHKS, CDR2 YYEKEE (reference sequence). Trimming stripped 0 bases from V and 0 bases from J, with 16 bases between. In nucleotides, the CDR3 is TGTGCCAGCAGCTTGGAGGCGTTAACGGCCGTCTCCTACAATGAGCAGTTCTTC. Protein sequence: CASSLEALTAVSYNEQFF.

The gene calls are TRBV27 and TRBJ1-1; D unresolved. V lost 6 bases and J 2 bases, leaving 13 bases between the germline ends. The germline gives CDR1 MNHEY, CDR2 SMNVEV (reference sequence). The CDR3 length is 14 residues. The CDR3 bases are TGTGCCAGCAGCAGGCCATCCGGAAACACTGAAGCTTTCTTT. Translated: CASSRPSGNTEAFF.

This clonotype was counted at least ten times. V gene TRBV27 combines with J gene TRBJ2-7, with 8 bases that match TRBD1. CDR1 and CDR2 from the germline V gene are MNHEY and SMNVEV (reference sequence). The CDR3 has 16 residues. Trimming took 0 bases from V and 4 from J; bases not matched to a gene: 8. CDR3 DNA: TGTGCCAGCAGTTTATCTCAGGGGGCGATAAAATACGAGCAGTACTTC. Translating gives CASSLSQGAIKYEQYF.

This clonotype is a singleton in its sample. The genes are TRBV9 and TRBJ2-5, with 7 bases matching TRBD1. CDR3 length: 15 residues. Germline CDR1 SGDLS, CDR2 YYNGEE. The V and J ends lost 0 bases and 5 bases, in that order; junction bases with no gene match: 7. CDR3 DNA sequence: TGTGCCAGCAGCGTAGCTGGGACAGAAACCGAGACCCAGTACTTC. Its translation: CASSVAGTETETQYF.

This clonotype has only a few counts. The chain carries TRBV4-1 and TRBJ2-1; 8 bases are shared with TRBD2. Germline V lookup: CDR1 MGHRA, CDR2 YSYEKL. Trimming at V came to 2 bases and at J to 6 bases, leaving 3 bases not matched to a gene. The CDR3 covers 14 residues. The CDR3 DNA follows: TGCGCCAGCAGCCAACCGGGACTAGGCAATGAGCAGTTCTTC. This translates into CASSQPGLGNEQFF.

The chain recombines TRBV5-1 with TRBJ1-2; no firm D call. This CDR3 contains 14 residues. Trimming took 0 bases from V and 2 from J, leaving 8 bases between them. Germline CDR1 reads SGHRS; CDR2 reads YFSETQ. This chain's CDR3 is CASSLEGLNYGYTF. The CDR3 DNA reads as TGCGCCAGCAGCTTGGAGGGCCTGAACTATGGCTACACCTTC.

This clonotype was picked up a small number of times. CDR3 sequence (DNA): TGTGCCAGTAGCGAAGTGACAGCACGCGGCTACACCTTC. Residues: CASSEVTARGYTF. The chain combines TRBV19 with TRBJ1-2; D is perhaps TRBD1 (5 bases). The length of the CDR3 is 13 residues. CDR1 and CDR2 (germline): LNHDA, SQIVND (reference sequence). V dropped 6 bases and J dropped 8 bases, with 16 bases sitting between them.

This clonotype was observed a few times. This chain connects TRBV28 to TRBJ1-6; 7 nucleotides line up with TRBD1. The V gene's germline CDR1 is MDHEN and CDR2 SYDVKM. The V and J ends lost 6 bases and 8 bases, in that order; junction bases with no gene match: 13. The CDR3 runs to 16 residues. Here the CDR3 DNA reads TGTGCCAGCAGCCACCTAGGCGACAGGGCGTATTCACCCCTCCACTTT. Residues: CASSHLGDRAYSPLHF.

This clonotype was detected ten times or more. The chain couples TRBV7-2 to TRBJ2-3; 7 positions agree with TRBD2. Trimming removed 1 base from V and 4 bases from J; junction bases left unmatched: 5. Germline-derived CDR1 and CDR2 are SGHTA and FQGNSA. The length of the CDR3 is 15 residues. In DNA, the CDR3 is TGTGCCAGCAGCTTAGTGAGCGGGGACGCAGATACGCAGTATTTT. It specifies CASSLVSGDADTQYF.